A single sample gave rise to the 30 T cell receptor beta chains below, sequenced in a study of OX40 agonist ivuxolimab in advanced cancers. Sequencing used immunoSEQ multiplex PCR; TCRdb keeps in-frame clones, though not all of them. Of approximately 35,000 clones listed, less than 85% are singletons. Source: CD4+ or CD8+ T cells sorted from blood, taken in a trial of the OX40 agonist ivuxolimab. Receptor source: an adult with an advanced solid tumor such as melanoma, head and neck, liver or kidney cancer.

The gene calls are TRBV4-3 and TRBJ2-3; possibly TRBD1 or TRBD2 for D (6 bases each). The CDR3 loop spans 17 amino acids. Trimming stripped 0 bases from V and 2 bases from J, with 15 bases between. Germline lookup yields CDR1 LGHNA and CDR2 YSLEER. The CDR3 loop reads CASSQDLGGASTDTQYF. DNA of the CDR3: TGCGCCAGCAGCCAAGATCTGGGGGGCGCCTCCACAGATACGCAGTATTTT.

The CDR3 bases are TGCGCCAGCAGCCAAGTTGGGGCCCTTGAAGCTTTCTTT. This encodes CASSQVGALEAFF. This rearrangement joins TRBV4-1 to TRBJ1-1, with a tentative D call TRBD1 (5 bases). Germline V lookup: CDR1 MGHRA, CDR2 YSYEKL. This CDR3 region has 13 residues. V shed 1 base and J shed 7 bases, with 10 bases lying between them.

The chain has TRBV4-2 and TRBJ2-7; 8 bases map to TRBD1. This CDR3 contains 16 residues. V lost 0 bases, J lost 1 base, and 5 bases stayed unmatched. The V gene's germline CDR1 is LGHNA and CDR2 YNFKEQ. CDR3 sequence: CASSQEVQGASYEQYF. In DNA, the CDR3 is TGTGCCAGCAGCCAAGAAGTCCAGGGGGCATCCTACGAGCAGTACTTC.

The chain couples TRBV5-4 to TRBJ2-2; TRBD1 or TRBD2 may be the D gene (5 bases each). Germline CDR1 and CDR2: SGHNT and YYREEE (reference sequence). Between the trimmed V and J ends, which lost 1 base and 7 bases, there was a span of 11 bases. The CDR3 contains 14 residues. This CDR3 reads CASSLWGSGGELFF. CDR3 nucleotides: TGTGCCAGCAGCTTGTGGGGGAGCGGCGGGGAGCTGTTTTTT. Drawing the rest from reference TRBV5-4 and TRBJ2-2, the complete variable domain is ETGVTQSPTHLIKTRGQQVTLRCSSQSGHNTVSWYQQALGQGPQFIFQYYREEENGRGNFPPRFSGLQFPNYSSELNVNALELDDSALYLCASSLWGSGGELFFGEGSRLTVL.

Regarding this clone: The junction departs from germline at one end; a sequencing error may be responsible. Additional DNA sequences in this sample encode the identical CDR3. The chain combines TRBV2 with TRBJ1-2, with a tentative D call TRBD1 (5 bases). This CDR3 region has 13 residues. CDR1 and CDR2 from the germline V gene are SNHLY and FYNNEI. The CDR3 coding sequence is TGTGCTAGCAGTGGAATTGGGGCCTATGGCTACACCTTC. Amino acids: CASSGIGAYGYTF.

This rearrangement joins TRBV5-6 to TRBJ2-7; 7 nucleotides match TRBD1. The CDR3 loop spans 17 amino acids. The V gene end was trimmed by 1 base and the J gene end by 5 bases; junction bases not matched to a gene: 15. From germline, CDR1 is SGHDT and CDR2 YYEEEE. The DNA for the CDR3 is TGTGCCAGCAGCTTGTCAACCCTTATCCAGGGGGTAGACGAGCAGTACTTC. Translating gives CASSLSTLIQGVDEQYF.

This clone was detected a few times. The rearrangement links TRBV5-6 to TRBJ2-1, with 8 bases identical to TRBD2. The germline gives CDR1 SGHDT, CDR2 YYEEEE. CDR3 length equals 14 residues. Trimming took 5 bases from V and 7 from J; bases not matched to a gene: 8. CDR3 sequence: CASSPRGGWNEQFF. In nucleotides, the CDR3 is TGTGCCAGCAGTCCCCGGGGGGGTTGGAATGAGCAGTTCTTC.

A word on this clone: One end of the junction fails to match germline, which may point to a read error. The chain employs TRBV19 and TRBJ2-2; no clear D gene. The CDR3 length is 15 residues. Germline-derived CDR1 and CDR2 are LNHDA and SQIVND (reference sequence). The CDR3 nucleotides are TGTGCGAGTACAAACGCCCTTATTTGGACCGGGGAGCTGTTTTTT. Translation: CASTNALIWTGELFF.

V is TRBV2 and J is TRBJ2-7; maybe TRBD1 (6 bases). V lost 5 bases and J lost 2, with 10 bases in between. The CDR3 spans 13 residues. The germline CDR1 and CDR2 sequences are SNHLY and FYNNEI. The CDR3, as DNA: TGTGCCAGCAGTTACAGGGCCACCTACGAGCAGTACTTC. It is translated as CASSYRATYEQYF. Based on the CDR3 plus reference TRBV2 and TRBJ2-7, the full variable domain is EPEVTQTPSHQVTQMGQEVILRCVPISNHLYFYWYRQILGQKVEFLVSFYNNEISEKSEIFDDQFSVERPDGSNFTLKIRSTKLEDSAMYFCASSYRATYEQYFGPGTRLTVT.

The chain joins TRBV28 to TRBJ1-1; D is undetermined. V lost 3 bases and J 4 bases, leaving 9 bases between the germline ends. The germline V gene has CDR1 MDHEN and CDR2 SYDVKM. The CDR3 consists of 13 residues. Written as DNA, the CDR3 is TGTGCCAGCAGTTTGGAGGGAGTCACTGAAGCTTTCTTT. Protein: CASSLEGVTEAFF.

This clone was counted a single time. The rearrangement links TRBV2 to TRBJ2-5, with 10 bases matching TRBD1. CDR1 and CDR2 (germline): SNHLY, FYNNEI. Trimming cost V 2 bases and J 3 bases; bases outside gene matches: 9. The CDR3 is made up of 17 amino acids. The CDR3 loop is CASSEFGIGTGEETQYF. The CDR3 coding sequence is TGTGCCAGCAGTGAATTTGGTATCGGGACAGGGGAAGAGACCCAGTACTTC.

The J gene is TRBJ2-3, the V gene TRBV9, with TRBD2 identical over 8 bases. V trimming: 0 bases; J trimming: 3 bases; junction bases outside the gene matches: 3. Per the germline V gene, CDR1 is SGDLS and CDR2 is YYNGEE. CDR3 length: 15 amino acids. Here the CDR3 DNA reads TGTGCCAGCAGCGTAGCGGGGGGGCAGACAGATACGCAGTATTTT. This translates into CASSVAGGQTDTQYF.

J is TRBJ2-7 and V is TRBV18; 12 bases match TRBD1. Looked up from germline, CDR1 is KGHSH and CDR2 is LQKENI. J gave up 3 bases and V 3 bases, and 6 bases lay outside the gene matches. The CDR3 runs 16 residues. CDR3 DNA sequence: TGTGCCAGCTCACCTATGGGACAGGGGGCCGGCTACGAGCAGTACTTC. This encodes CASSPMGQGAGYEQYF.

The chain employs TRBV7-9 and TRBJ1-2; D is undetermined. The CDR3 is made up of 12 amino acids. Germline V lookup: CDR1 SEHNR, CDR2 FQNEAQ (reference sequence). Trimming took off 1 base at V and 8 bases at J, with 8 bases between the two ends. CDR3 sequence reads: CASSLGGNGYTF. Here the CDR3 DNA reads TGTGCCAGCAGCTTAGGAGGGAACGGCTACACCTTC.

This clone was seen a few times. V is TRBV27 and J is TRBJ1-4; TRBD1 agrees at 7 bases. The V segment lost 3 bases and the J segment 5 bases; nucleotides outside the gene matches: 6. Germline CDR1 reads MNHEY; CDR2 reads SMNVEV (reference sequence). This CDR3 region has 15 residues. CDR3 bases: TGTGCCAGCAGTTTTGGAATACAGGGGAATGAAAAACTGTTTTTT. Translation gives CASSFGIQGNEKLFF.

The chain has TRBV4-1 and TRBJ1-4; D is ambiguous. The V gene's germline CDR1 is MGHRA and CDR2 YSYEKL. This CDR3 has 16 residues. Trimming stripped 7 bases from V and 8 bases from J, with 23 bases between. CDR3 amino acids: CASTPSAGDAPEKLFF. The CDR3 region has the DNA TGCGCCAGCACACCATCTGCGGGAGACGCACCAGAAAAACTGTTTTTT.

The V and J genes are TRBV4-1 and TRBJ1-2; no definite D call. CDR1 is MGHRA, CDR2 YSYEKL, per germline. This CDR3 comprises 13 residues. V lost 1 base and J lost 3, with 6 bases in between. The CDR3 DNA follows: TGCGCCAGCAGCCAAGGAGCATACTATGGCTACACCTTC. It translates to CASSQGAYYGYTF.

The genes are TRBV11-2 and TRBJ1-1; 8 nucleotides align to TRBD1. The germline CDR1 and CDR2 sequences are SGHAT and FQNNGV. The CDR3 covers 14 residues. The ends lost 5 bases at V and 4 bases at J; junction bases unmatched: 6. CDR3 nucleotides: TGTGCCAGCAGCCCCACCCAGGGGGCCACTGAAGCTTTCTTT. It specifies CASSPTQGATEAFF. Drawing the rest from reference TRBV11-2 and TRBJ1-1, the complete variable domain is EAGVAQSPRYKIIEKRQSVAFWCNPISGHATLYWYQQILGQGPKLLIQFQNNGVVDDSQLPKDRFSAERLKGVDSTLKIQPAKLEDSAVYLCASSPTQGATEAFFGQGTRLTVV.

CDR3 region: CSVEGGDYPTGELFF. The CDR3 DNA sequence: TGCAGCGTTGAGGGCGGGGACTACCCTACCGGGGAGCTGTTTTTT. This rearrangement joins TRBV29-1 to TRBJ2-2; 7 bases line up with TRBD2. The V gene end was trimmed by 3 bases and the J gene end by 5 bases; junction bases not matched to a gene: 9. The CDR3 consists of 15 residues. Germline CDR1 is SQVTM and CDR2 is ANQGSEA.

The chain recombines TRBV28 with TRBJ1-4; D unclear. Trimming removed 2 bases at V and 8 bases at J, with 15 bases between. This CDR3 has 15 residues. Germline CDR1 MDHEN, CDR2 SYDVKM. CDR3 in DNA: TGTGCCAGCAGTTTAATCCGGCGAGGTGGGGAAAAACTGTTTTTT. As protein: CASSLIRRGGEKLFF.

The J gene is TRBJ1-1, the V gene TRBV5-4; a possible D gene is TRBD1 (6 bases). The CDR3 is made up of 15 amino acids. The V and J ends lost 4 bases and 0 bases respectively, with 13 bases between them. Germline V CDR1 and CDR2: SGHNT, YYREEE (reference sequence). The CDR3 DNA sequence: TGTGCCAGCAGCCTTTCCGGGACACTGAACACTGAAGCTTTCTTT. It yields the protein CASSLSGTLNTEAFF.

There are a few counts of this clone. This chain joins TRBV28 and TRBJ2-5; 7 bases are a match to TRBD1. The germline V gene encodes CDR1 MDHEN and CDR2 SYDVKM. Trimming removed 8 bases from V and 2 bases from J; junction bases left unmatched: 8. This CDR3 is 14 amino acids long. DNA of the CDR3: TGTGCCAGCGGGGAGACAGGGCAGCAAGAGACCCAGTACTTC. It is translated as CASGETGQQETQYF. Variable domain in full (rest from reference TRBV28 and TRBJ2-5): DVKVTQSSRYLVKRTGEKVFLECVQDMDHENMFWYRQDPGLGLRLIYFSYDVKMKEKGDIPEGYSVSREKKERFSLILESASTNQTSMYLCASGETGQQETQYFGPGTRLLVL.

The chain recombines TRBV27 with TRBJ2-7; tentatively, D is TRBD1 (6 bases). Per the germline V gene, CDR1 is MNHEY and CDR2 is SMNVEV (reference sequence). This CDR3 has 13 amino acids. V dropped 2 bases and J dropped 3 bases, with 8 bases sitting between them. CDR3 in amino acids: CASSLRRGYEQYF. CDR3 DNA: TGTGCCAGCAGTTTACGCAGGGGCTACGAGCAGTACTTC.

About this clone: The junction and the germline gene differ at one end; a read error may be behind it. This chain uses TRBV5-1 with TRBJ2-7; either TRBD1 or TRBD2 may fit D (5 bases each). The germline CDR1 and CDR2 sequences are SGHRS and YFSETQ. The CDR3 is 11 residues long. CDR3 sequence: CASSAWGEQYF. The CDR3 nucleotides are TGTGCCAGCAGCGCCTGGGGGGAGCAGTACTTC.

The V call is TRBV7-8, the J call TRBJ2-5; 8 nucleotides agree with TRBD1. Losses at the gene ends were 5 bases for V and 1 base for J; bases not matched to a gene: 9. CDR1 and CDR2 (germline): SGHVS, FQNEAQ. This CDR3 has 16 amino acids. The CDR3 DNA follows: TGTGCCAGCAGCCCCCGCAGGGGGCTAGCCCAAGAGACCCAGTACTTC. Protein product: CASSPRRGLAQETQYF.

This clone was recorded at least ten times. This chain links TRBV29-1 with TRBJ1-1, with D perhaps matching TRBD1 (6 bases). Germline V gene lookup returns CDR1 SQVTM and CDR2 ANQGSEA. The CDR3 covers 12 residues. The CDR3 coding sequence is TGCGGTTTCTCAGGGGTGGGAACTGAAGCTTTCTTT. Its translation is CGFSGVGTEAFF.

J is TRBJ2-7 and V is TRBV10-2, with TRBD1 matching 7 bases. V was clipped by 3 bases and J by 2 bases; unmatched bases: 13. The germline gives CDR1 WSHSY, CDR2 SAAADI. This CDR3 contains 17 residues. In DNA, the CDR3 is TGCGCCAGCAGTGAAGGGTGGCCAGACAGGGACCCCTACGAGCAGTACTTC. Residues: CASSEGWPDRDPYEQYF.

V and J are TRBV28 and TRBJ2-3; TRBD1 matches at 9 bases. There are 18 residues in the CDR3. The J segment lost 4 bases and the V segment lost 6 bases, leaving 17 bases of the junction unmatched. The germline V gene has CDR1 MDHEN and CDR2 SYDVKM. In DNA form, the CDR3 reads TGTGCCAGCAGAGGACAGGGGCCCAGTCACCCAACGGCAGATACGCAGTATTTT. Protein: CASRGQGPSHPTADTQYF.

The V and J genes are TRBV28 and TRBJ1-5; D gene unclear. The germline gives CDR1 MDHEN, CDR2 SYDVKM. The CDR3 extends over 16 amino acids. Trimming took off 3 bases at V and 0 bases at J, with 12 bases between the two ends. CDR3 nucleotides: TGTGCCAGCAGTTTTGTTCGGGCTTATAGCAATCAGCCCCAGCATTTT. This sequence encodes CASSFVRAYSNQPQHF.

In DNA, the CDR3 is TGTGCCAGCAGCGTCGGACTAGTATACGAGCAGTACTTC. This codes for CASSVGLVYEQYF. The chain joins TRBV7-2 to TRBJ2-7; 7 positions agree with TRBD2. Trimming at V came to 5 bases and at J to 4 bases, leaving 5 bases not matched to a gene. This CDR3 has 13 residues. The germline gives CDR1 SGHTA, CDR2 FQGNSA.